A selection of T cell receptor beta chains follows, all from one sample in a study of T cells in Graves' hyperthyroidism and ophthalmopathy. One entry per CDR3 protein, called by TCRdb with MiXCR from the multiplex PCR reads. This sample has around 300,000 distinct CDR3 sequences, with less than 30% found just once. Specimen: blood. The receptor set was obtained from a man aged 40-49 years with Graves' hyperthyroidism that later progressed to Graves' ophthalmopathy. Both conserved end residues are part of each CDR3. A D gene is named only where the DNA matches it firmly. Clone size is not always given. Where it is, it says once, few, many or a class for expanded clones.

clone_size: -; d_call: TRBD1; cdr3_length: 15; v_call: TRBV6-1; j_call: TRBJ2-7; cdr3_nt: TGTGCCAGCAGTGAAACCGGGACAGGAGGATCGAGGCAGTACTTC; cdr3_aa: CASSETGTGGSRQYF
clone_size: many; d_call: -; cdr3_length: 14; v_call: TRBV5-1; j_call: TRBJ2-7; cdr3_nt: TGCGCCAGCAGCTCACCGTCAGGTCGCTACGAGCAGTACTTC; cdr3_aa: CASSSPSGRYEQYF
clone_size: many; d_call: TRBD2; cdr3_length: 16; v_call: TRBV12-3/TRBV12-4; j_call: TRBJ2-7; cdr3_nt: TGTGCCAGCAGCCCTAGCGGGACCAAAATTGCCTACGAGCAGTACTTC; cdr3_aa: CASSPSGTKIAYEQYF
clone_size: once; d_call: -; cdr3_length: 14; v_call: TRBV2; j_call: TRBJ2-5; cdr3_nt: TGTGCCAGCCGTCAAGGACTCGTTCAAGAGACCCAGTACTTC; cdr3_aa: CASRQGLVQETQYF
clone_size: many; d_call: TRBD1; cdr3_length: 16; v_call: TRBV18; j_call: TRBJ2-7; cdr3_nt: TGTGCCAGCTCACCCGTTCTTGGGACAGGGTTGTTCGAGCAGTACTTC; cdr3_aa: CASSPVLGTGLFEQYF
clone_size: many; d_call: -; cdr3_length: 15; v_call: TRBV7-8; j_call: TRBJ2-7; cdr3_nt: TGTGCCAGCAGCTGGACCGGGACGTGGACCTACGAGCAGTACTTC; cdr3_aa: CASSWTGTWTYEQYF
clone_size: -; d_call: -; cdr3_length: 17; v_call: TRBV6-1; j_call: TRBJ1-1; cdr3_nt: TGTGCCAGCAGTGCCCTCGGGGACGGCGGACACTACACTGAAGCTTTCTTT; cdr3_aa: CASSALGDGGHYTEAFF
clone_size: -; d_call: TRBD1; cdr3_length: 15; v_call: TRBV7-2; j_call: TRBJ1-2; cdr3_nt: TGTGCCAGCAGCTTTCGACAGGGTCTCAGCTATGGCTACACCTTC; cdr3_aa: CASSFRQGLSYGYTF
clone_size: -; d_call: -; cdr3_length: 12; v_call: TRBV12-3/TRBV12-4; j_call: TRBJ2-7; cdr3_nt: TGTGCCAGCAGTTTAGGTGGGACTGCGGTGAACTTC; cdr3_aa: CASSLGGTAVNF
clone_size: many; d_call: TRBD1; cdr3_length: 11; v_call: TRBV2; j_call: TRBJ1-1; cdr3_nt: TGTGCCAGCAGTGATAACAGGGGCGCTTTCTTT; cdr3_aa: CASSDNRGAFF
clone_size: many; d_call: -; cdr3_length: 19; v_call: TRBV27; j_call: TRBJ1-5; cdr3_nt: TGTGCCAGCAGTTTATCCCGTTCGACAGGAGAATATAGCAATCAGCCCCAGCATTTT; cdr3_aa: CASSLSRSTGEYSNQPQHF
clone_size: many; d_call: -; cdr3_length: 15; v_call: TRBV3-1; j_call: TRBJ2-7; cdr3_nt: TGTGCCAGCAGCCAGACAGGACAGATAGACTACGAGCAGTACTTC; cdr3_aa: CASSQTGQIDYEQYF
clone_size: many; d_call: -; cdr3_length: 10; v_call: TRBV30; j_call: TRBJ1-2; cdr3_nt: TGTGCCTGGAGGGAGTATGGCTACACCTTC; cdr3_aa: CAWREYGYTF
clone_size: many; d_call: -; cdr3_length: 12; v_call: TRBV28; j_call: TRBJ1-1; cdr3_nt: TGTGCCAGTACCCGACAGGTTGCTGAAGCTTTCTTT; cdr3_aa: CASTRQVAEAFF
clone_size: few; d_call: -; cdr3_length: 13; v_call: TRBV6-2/TRBV6-3; j_call: TRBJ1-1; cdr3_nt: TGTGCCAGCAGTTTGGTAGGCCGCACTGAAGCTTTCTTT; cdr3_aa: CASSLVGRTEAFF
clone_size: many; d_call: -; cdr3_length: 12; v_call: TRBV29-1; j_call: TRBJ1-2; cdr3_nt: TGCAGCGTTGAAGATCCGGGCTATGGCTACACCTTC; cdr3_aa: CSVEDPGYGYTF
clone_size: many; d_call: -; cdr3_length: 14; v_call: TRBV14; j_call: TRBJ1-2; cdr3_nt: TGTGCCAGCAGCCAAACAGGGTGGAGGTATGGCTACACCTTC; cdr3_aa: CASSQTGWRYGYTF
clone_size: -; d_call: -; cdr3_length: 15; v_call: TRBV4-1; j_call: TRBJ1-6; cdr3_nt: TGCGCCAGCAGCCAAGATGACAGATCTAATTCACCCCTCCACTTT; cdr3_aa: CASSQDDRSNSPLHF
clone_size: many; d_call: -; cdr3_length: 10; v_call: TRBV20-1; j_call: TRBJ1-1; cdr3_nt: TGCAGTGCTAGTGGGACTGAAGCTTTCTTT; cdr3_aa: CSASGTEAFF
clone_size: -; d_call: -; cdr3_length: 16; v_call: TRBV10-3; j_call: TRBJ1-2; cdr3_nt: TGTGCCATCAGTTCGACGACCCTCGGGGTCAACTATGGCTACACCTTC; cdr3_aa: CAISSTTLGVNYGYTF
clone_size: -; d_call: -; cdr3_length: 13; v_call: TRBV12-3/TRBV12-4; j_call: TRBJ1-1; cdr3_nt: TGTGCCAGCAGTAACGGGGGATACACTGAAGCTTTCTTC; cdr3_aa: CASSNGGYTEAFF
clone_size: many; d_call: -; cdr3_length: 14; v_call: TRBV11-3; j_call: TRBJ2-5; cdr3_nt: TGTGCCAGCAGCTCACAGGGTGCACGAGAGACCCAGTACTTC; cdr3_aa: CASSSQGARETQYF
clone_size: once; d_call: -; cdr3_length: 14; v_call: TRBV28; j_call: TRBJ1-1; cdr3_nt: TGTGCCAGCAGGCCATCGGGGGGGCGCCCTGAAGCTTTCTTT; cdr3_aa: CASRPSGGRPEAFF
clone_size: many; d_call: TRBD2; cdr3_length: 16; v_call: TRBV3-1; j_call: TRBJ2-7; cdr3_nt: TGTGCCAGCAGCCCGATACGACTAGCGGGAGGGGGCGAGCAGTACTTC; cdr3_aa: CASSPIRLAGGGEQYF
clone_size: many; d_call: -; cdr3_length: 14; v_call: TRBV20-1; j_call: TRBJ2-7; cdr3_nt: TGCAGTGCTGGAGCCAGCGGGCGCCACTACGAGCAGTACTTC; cdr3_aa: CSAGASGRHYEQYF
clone_size: -; d_call: -; cdr3_length: 13; v_call: TRBV6-2/TRBV6-3; j_call: TRBJ1-2; cdr3_nt: TGTGCCAGCAGATTGACACCTGACTATGGCTACACCTTC; cdr3_aa: CASRLTPDYGYTF
clone_size: -; d_call: TRBD2; cdr3_length: 15; v_call: TRBV11-2; j_call: TRBJ2-5; cdr3_nt: TGTGCCAGCAGCCACCCGGGGAGGGTCCAAGAGACCCAGTACTTC; cdr3_aa: CASSHPGRVQETQYF
clone_size: -; d_call: TRBD2; cdr3_length: 13; v_call: TRBV12-3/TRBV12-4; j_call: TRBJ2-7; cdr3_nt: TGTGCCAGCAGTTACGGGACTAGCGCGGTGCAGTACTTC; cdr3_aa: CASSYGTSAVQYF
clone_size: many; d_call: -; cdr3_length: 11; v_call: TRBV6-2/TRBV6-3; j_call: TRBJ2-7; cdr3_nt: TGTGCCAGCAGTACCATGGGAGAGCAGTACTTC; cdr3_aa: CASSTMGEQYF
clone_size: many; d_call: -; cdr3_length: 13; v_call: TRBV5-5; j_call: TRBJ1-5; cdr3_nt: TGTGCCAGCGGTCTGAATAGCAATCAGCCCCAGCATTTT; cdr3_aa: CASGLNSNQPQHF
clone_size: -; d_call: -; cdr3_length: 17; v_call: TRBV12-3/TRBV12-4; j_call: TRBJ1-1; cdr3_nt: TGTGCCAGCAGCCTGGGGGCGAGGTATAGCTGGAGCACTGAAGCTTTCTTT; cdr3_aa: CASSLGARYSWSTEAFF
clone_size: many; d_call: -; cdr3_length: 14; v_call: TRBV2; j_call: TRBJ1-3; cdr3_nt: TGTGCCAGCAAGATACAGGTCTCTGGAAACACCATATATTTT; cdr3_aa: CASKIQVSGNTIYF
clone_size: many; d_call: -; cdr3_length: 13; v_call: TRBV19; j_call: TRBJ2-7; cdr3_nt: TGTGCCAGTAGCTCAGGGCGGAGATACGAGCAGTACTTC; cdr3_aa: CASSSGRRYEQYF
clone_size: many; d_call: -; cdr3_length: 11; v_call: TRBV29-1; j_call: TRBJ2-5; cdr3_nt: TGCAGTGCCGAGGGGTGGGAGACCCAGTACTTC; cdr3_aa: CSAEGWETQYF
clone_size: few; d_call: TRBD1; cdr3_length: 18; v_call: TRBV18; j_call: TRBJ1-1; cdr3_nt: TGTGCCAGCTCACCCCCGGGGAGTGCCGGGACAGGGAACACTGAAGCTTTCTTT; cdr3_aa: CASSPPGSAGTGNTEAFF
clone_size: many; d_call: -; cdr3_length: 14; v_call: TRBV2; j_call: TRBJ1-5; cdr3_nt: TGTGCCAGCAGTGAAGGTAGGGGGGATCAGCCCCAGCATTTT; cdr3_aa: CASSEGRGDQPQHF
clone_size: many; d_call: -; cdr3_length: 15; v_call: TRBV24-1; j_call: TRBJ2-5; cdr3_nt: TGTGCCACCAGTGACCCGCGGAACCGCCAAGAGACCCAGTACTTC; cdr3_aa: CATSDPRNRQETQYF
clone_size: many; d_call: -; cdr3_length: 12; v_call: TRBV6-5; j_call: TRBJ1-2; cdr3_nt: TGTGTCAGCGGGGGCGATAACTATGGCTACACCTTC; cdr3_aa: CVSGGDNYGYTF